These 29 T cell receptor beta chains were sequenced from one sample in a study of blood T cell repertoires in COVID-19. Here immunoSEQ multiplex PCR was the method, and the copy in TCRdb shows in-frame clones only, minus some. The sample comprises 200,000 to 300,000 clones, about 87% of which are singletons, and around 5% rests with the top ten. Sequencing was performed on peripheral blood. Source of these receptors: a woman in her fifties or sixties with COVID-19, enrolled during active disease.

CDR3 protein: CASSLSRTGQSTDTQYF. The CDR3 nucleotides are TGTGCCAGCAGCTTATCTAGGACAGGACAGAGCACAGATACGCAGTATTTT. V and J are TRBV7-2 and TRBJ2-3; 7 bases are shared with TRBD1. CDR3 length equals 17 residues. Germline trimming cut 2 bases from V and 0 bases from J; bases unmatched to any gene: 8. Per germline, CDR1 SGHTA and CDR2 FQGNSA.

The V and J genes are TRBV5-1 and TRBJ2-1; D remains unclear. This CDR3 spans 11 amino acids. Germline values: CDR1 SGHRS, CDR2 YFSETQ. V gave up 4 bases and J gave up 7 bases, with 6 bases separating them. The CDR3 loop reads CASSVKNEQFF. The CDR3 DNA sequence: TGCGCCAGCAGCGTAAAAAATGAGCAGTTCTTC.

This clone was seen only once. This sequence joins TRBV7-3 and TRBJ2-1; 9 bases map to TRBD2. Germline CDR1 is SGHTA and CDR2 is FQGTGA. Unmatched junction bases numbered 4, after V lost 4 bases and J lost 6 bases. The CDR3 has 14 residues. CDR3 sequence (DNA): TGTGCCAGCAGCTCGTTAGCGGGAGTCAATGAGCAGTTCTTC. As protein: CASSSLAGVNEQFF. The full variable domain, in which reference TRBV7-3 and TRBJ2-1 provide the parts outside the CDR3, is GAGVSQTPSNKVTEKGKYVELRCDPISGHTALYWYRQSLGQGPEFLIYFQGTGAADDSGLPNDRFFAVRPEGSVSTLKIQRTERGDSAVYLCASSSLAGVNEQFFGPGTRLTVL.

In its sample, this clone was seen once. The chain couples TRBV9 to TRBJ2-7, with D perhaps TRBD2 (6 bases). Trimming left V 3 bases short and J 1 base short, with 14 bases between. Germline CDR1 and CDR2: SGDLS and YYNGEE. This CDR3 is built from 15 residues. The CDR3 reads CASSGSVSGSYEQYF. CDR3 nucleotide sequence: TGTGCCAGCAGCGGAAGTGTTAGCGGATCCTACGAGCAGTACTTC.

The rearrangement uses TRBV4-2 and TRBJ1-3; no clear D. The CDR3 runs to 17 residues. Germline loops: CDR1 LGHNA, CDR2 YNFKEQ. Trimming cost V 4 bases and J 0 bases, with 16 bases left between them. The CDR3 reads CASSPRLRASSGNTIYF. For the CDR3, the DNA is TGTGCCAGCAGCCCCCGGTTGAGGGCGAGCTCTGGAAACACCATATATTTT.

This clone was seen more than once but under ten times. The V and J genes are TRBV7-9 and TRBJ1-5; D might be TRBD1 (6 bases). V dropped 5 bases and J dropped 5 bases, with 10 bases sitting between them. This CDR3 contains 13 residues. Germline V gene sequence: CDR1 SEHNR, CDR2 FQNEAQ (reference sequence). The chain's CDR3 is CASSPQGDQPQHF. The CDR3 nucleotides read TGTGCCAGCAGCCCACAGGGTGATCAGCCCCAGCATTTT.

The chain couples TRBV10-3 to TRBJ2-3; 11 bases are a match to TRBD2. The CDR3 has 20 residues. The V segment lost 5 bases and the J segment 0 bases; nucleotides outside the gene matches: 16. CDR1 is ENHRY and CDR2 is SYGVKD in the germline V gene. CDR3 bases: TGTGCCATCAGTTCCAGTCAGTCGGGGGGACTAGCGGCAAGCACAGATACGCAGTATTTT. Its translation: CAISSSQSGGLAASTDTQYF.

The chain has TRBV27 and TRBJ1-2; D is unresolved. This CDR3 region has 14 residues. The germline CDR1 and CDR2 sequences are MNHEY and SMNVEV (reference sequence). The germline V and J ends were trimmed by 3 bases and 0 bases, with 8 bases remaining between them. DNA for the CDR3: TGTGCCAGCAGTTTTAGAAGAGCTAACTATGGCTACACCTTC. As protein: CASSFRRANYGYTF.

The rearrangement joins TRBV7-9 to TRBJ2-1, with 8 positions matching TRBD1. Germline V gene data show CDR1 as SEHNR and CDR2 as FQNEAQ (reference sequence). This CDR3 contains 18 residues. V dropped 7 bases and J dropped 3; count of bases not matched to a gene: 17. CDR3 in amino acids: CASMDISQRDRGYNEQFF. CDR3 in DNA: TGTGCCAGCATGGATATAAGCCAAAGAGACAGGGGCTACAATGAGCAGTTCTTC.

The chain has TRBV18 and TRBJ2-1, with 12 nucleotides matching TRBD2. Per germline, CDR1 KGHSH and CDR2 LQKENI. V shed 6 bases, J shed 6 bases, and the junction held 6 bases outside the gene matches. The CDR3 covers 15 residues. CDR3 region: CASSLGTSGFNEQFF. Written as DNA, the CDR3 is TGTGCCAGCTCCCTCGGGACTAGCGGGTTCAATGAGCAGTTCTTC.

CDR3 sequence (DNA): TGTGCCAGCAGTGAAAGAGCCAGGGGGGCTGAAGCTTTCTTT. The encoded protein is CASSERARGAEAFF. The genes are TRBV6-1 and TRBJ1-1; TRBD1 matches at 7 bases. The germline gives CDR1 MNHNS, CDR2 SASEGT. V lost 2 bases and J lost 6; bases outside the gene matches: 6. The CDR3 consists of 14 residues.

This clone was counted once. The CDR3 nucleotides read TGTGCCAGCAGTTACTGGGGGGGTCAGCCCCAGCATTTT. Translated, it gives CASSYWGGQPQHF. The genes are TRBV6-5 and TRBJ1-5; D may be TRBD1 (5 bases). The V gene lost 1 base and the J gene lost 6 bases, with 7 bases spanning the gap. This CDR3 has 13 residues. Germline lookup yields CDR1 MNHEY and CDR2 SVGAGI.

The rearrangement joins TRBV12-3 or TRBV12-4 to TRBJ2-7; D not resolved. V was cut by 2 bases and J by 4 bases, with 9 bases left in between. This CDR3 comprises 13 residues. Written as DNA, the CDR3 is TGTGCCAGCAGTTTATCGCAGGCTTACGAGCAGTACTTC. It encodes CASSLSQAYEQYF.

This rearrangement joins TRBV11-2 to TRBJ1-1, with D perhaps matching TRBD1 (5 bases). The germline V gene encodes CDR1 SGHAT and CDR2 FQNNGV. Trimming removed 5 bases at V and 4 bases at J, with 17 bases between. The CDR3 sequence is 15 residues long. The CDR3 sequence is CASSVIGGRTTEAFF. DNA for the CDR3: TGTGCCAGCAGCGTAATCGGGGGGAGGACCACTGAAGCTTTCTTT. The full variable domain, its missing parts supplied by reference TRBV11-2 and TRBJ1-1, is EAGVAQSPRYKIIEKRQSVAFWCNPISGHATLYWYQQILGQGPKLLIQFQNNGVVDDSQLPKDRFSAERLKGVDSTLKIQPAKLEDSAVYLCASSVIGGRTTEAFFGQGTRLTVV.

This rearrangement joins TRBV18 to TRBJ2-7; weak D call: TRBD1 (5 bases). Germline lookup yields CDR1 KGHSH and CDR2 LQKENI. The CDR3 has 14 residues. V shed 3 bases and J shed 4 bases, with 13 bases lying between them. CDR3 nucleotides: TGTGCCAGCTCACCCAGGCAACAGGCATACGAGCAGTACTTC. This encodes CASSPRQQAYEQYF.

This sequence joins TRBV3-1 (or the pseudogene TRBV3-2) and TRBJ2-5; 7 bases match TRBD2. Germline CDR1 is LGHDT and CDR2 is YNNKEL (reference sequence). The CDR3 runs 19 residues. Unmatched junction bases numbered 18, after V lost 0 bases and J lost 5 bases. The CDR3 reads CASSQEFLVSAGVWETQYF. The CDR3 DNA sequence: TGTGCCAGCAGCCAAGAGTTCCTCGTGAGTGCGGGAGTCTGGGAGACCCAGTACTTC.

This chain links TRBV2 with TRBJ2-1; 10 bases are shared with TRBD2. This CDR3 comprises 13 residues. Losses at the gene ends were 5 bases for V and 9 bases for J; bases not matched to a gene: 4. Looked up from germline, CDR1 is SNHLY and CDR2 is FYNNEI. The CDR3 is CASSYLAGVEQFF. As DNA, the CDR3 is TGTGCCAGCAGTTATCTAGCGGGAGTTGAGCAGTTCTTC.

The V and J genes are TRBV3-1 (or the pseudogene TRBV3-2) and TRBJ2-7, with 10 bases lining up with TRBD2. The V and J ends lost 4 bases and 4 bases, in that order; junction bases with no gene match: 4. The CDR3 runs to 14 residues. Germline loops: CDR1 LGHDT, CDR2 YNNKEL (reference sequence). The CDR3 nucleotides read TGTGCCAGCAGCCGCGGACTAGCGGTTTACGAGCAGTACTTC. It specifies CASSRGLAVYEQYF.

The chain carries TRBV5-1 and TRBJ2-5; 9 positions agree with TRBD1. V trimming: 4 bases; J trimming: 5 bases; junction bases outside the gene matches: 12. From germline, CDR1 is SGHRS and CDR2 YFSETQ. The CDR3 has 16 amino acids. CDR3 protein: CASSPGQGFWTETQYF. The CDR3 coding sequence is TGCGCCAGCAGCCCGGGACAGGGTTTTTGGACGGAGACCCAGTACTTC.

CDR3 sequence reads: CASTPRGQNTGELFF. CDR3 DNA: TGTGCCAGCACCCCAAGGGGGCAGAACACCGGGGAGCTGTTTTTT. V and J are TRBV6-5 and TRBJ2-2; TRBD1 matches at 7 bases. The CDR3 spans 15 residues. The trim removed 7 bases at V and 1 base at J, leaving 6 bases unmatched. Germline V gives CDR1 MNHEY, CDR2 SVGAGI.

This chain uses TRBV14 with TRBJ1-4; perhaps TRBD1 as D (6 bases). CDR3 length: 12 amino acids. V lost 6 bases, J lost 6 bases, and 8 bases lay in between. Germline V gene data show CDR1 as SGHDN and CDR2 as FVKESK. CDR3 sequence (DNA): TGTGCCAGCAGACACAGGGATGAAAAACTGTTTTTT. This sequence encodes CASRHRDEKLFF.

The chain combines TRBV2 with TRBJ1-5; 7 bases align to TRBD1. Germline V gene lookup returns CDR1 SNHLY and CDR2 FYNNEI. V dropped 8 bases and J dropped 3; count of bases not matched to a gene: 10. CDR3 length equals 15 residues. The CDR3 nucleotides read TGTGCCAGCCAGGACTCCGGGACAGACAATCAGCCCCAGCATTTT. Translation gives CASQDSGTDNQPQHF.

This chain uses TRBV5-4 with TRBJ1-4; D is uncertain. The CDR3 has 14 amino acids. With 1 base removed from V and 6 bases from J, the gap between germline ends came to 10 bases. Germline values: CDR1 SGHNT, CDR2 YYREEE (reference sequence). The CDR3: CASSLWAAHEKLFF. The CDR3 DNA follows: TGTGCCAGCAGCTTGTGGGCAGCACATGAAAAACTGTTTTTT.

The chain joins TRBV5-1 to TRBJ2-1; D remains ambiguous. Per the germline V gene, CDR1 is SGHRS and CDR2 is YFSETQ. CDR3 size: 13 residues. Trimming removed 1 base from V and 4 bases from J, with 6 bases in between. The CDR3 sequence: CASSLTRYNEQFF. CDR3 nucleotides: TGCGCCAGCAGCTTGACCCGGTACAATGAGCAGTTCTTC. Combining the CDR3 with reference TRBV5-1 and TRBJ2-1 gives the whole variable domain KAGVTQTPRYLIKTRGQQVTLSCSPISGHRSVSWYQQTPGQGLQFLFEYFSETQRNKGNFPGRFSGRQFSNSRSEMNVSTLELGDSALYLCASSLTRYNEQFFGPGTRLTVL.

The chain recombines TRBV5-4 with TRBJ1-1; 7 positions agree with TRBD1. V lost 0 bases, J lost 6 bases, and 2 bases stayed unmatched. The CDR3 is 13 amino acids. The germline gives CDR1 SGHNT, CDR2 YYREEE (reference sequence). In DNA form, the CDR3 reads TGTGCCAGCAGCTTGGCCGGGACAGCTGAAGCTTTCTTT. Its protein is CASSLAGTAEAFF.

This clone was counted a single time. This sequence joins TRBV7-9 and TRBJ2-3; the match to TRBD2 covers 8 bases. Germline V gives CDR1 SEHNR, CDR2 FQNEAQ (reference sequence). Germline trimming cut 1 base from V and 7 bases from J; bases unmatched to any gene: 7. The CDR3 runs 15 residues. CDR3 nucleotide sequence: TGTGCCAGCAGCTTAGAGCAGAGCGGGAGTAATACGCAGTATTTT. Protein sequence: CASSLEQSGSNTQYF.

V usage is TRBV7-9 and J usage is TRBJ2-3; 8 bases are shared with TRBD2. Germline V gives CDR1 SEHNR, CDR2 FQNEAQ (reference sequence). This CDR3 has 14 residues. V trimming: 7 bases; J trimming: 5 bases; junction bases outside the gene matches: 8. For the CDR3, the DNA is TGTGCCAGCAACCCCGGGACTAGTGTAGATACGCAGTATTTT. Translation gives CASNPGTSVDTQYF.

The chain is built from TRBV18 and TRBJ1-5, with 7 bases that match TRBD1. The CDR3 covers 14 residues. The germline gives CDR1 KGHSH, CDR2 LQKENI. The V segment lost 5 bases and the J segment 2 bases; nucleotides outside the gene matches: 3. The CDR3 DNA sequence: TGTGCCAGCTCATCAGGGGGGCGCAATCAGCCCCAGCATTTT. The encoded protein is CASSSGGRNQPQHF.

For the CDR3, the DNA is TGTGCCAGCAGCGATCCGGGACTAGCTTCCTACGAGCAGTACTTC. Translated, it gives CASSDPGLASYEQYF. The chain has TRBV6-5 and TRBJ2-7; 9 bases map to TRBD2. The CDR3 sequence is 15 residues long. Per germline, CDR1 MNHEY and CDR2 SVGAGI. The J segment lost 1 base and the V segment lost 6 bases, leaving 7 bases of the junction unmatched.